Listed here is a single TCR beta chain. This sample stems from a study of blood T cell repertoires in COVID-19. Authors' data handling: Estimation of nucleated cell counts was performed using reference gene primer amplification. Here immunoSEQ multiplex PCR was the method, and the copy in TCRdb shows in-frame clones only, minus some. That table gives V, J and clone size, and the DNA gave D and trimming. The sample carries roughly 250,000 clones, approximately 86% recorded once. Participants were aged about 18 to 100 years from more than 20 US areas. Clinical history reported by participants formed the basis on which cohorts were assigned. This CDR3 contains 16 residues. Germline V CDR1 and CDR2: SQVTM, ANQGSEA. Trimming removed 0 bases at V and 0 bases at J, with 14 bases between.

V gene TRBV29-1 combines with J gene TRBJ1-1; no clear D gene. The receptor was isolated from a woman aged 25 to 39 with acute COVID-19. Sequencing input: PBMCs or T cells enriched from blood (not recorded which). Written as DNA, the CDR3 is TGCAGCGTTGAAGATACGAGGGCAGGCCTGAACACTGAAGCTTTCTTT. Amino acid sequence: CSVEDTRAGLNTEAFF.